This paragraph reports one TCR beta chain. The antigen remains undetermined. The data were obtained in a study of T-cell memory formation after mild COVID-19. About the study: The study found TCR clusters largely donor specific.

TCRdb processed the 5' RACE reads anew with MiXCR; each CDR3 protein has one entry. The table records 360,000 or so distinct CDR3 sequences, 28% of them present only once. With V trimmed by 2 bases and J by 5 bases, 17 bases remained unmatched. Germline CDR1 is SGHTA and CDR2 is FQGNSA. The CDR3 has 20 amino acids. Overall study results and limits: Later expanders leaned toward CD4+, whereas clones contracting from day 15 to 85 were balanced CD4/CD8.

The chain carries TRBV7-2 and TRBJ2-1, with TRBD1 matching 11 bases. Sequencing was carried out using PBMCs or a T cell subset sorted from them (not recorded which). The sequence came from an adult woman who had mild COVID-19 (a few samples of this study predate the infection). Cell type and time point are not known. As DNA, the CDR3 is TGTGCCAGCAGCTTAAACCCACGACAGAAAGGACAGGGGGCGAACAATGAGCAGTTCTTC. It specifies CASSLNPRQKGQGANNEQFF.